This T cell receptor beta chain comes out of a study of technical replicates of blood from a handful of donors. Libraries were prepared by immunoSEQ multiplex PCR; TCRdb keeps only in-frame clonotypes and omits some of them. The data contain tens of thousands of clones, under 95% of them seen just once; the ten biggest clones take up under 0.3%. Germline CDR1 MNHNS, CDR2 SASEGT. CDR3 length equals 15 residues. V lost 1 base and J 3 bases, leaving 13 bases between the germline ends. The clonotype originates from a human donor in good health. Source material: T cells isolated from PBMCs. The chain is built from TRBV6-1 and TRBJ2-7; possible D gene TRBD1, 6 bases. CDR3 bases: TGTGCCAGCAGTGAAGTACAGGGCAGCGGCTACGAGCAGTACTTC. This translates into CASSEVQGSGYEQYF.